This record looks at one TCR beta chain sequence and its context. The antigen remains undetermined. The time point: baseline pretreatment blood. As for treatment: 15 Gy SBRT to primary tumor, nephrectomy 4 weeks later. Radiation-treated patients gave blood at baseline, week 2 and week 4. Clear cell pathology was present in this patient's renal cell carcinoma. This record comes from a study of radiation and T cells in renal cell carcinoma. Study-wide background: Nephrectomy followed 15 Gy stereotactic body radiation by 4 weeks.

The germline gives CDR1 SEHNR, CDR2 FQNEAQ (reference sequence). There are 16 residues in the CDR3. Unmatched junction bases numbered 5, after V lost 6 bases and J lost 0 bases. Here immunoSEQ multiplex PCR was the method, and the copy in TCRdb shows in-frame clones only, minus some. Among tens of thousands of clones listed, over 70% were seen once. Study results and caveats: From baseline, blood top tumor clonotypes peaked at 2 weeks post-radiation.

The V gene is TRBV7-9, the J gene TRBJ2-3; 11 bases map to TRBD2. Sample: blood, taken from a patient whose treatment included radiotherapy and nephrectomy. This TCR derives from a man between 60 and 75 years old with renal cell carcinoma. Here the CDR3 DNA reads TGTGCCAGCAGACCCGGACTAGCGGGCAGCACAGATACGCAGTATTTT. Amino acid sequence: CASRPGLAGSTDTQYF.